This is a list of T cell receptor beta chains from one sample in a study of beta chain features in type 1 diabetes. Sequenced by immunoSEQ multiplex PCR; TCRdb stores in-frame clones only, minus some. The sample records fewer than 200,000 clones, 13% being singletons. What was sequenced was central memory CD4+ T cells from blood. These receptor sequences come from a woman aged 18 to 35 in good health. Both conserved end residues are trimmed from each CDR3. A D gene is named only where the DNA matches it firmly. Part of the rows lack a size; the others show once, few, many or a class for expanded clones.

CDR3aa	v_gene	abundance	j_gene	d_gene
ASNTGTGASGTEAF	TRBV2	-	TRBJ1-1	TRBD1
ASSPSDYQPQH	TRBV28	-	TRBJ1-5	-
ASSFTYAGWTSSYEQY	TRBV28	-	TRBJ2-7	-
ASCGTSGSTDTQY	TRBV5-1	few	TRBJ2-3	TRBD2
ASSPTLGTASYEQY	TRBV18	few	TRBJ2-7	TRBD1
ASTLEETQY	TRBV6-1	few	TRBJ2-5	-
ASSPGTSGSSETQY	TRBV7-2	-	TRBJ2-5	TRBD2
ASSLWTNGVNQPQH	TRBV5-1	few	TRBJ1-5	-
ASSFIGGQASYEQY	TRBV7-2	-	TRBJ2-7	TRBD1
AWRTSGNYEQY	TRBV30	-	TRBJ2-7	TRBD2
ASSDDSLPNQPQH	TRBV6-4	-	TRBJ1-5	-
ASSPTQGLTNEKLF	TRBV18	-	TRBJ1-4	-
ASKETGGGYGYT	TRBV19	once	TRBJ1-2	TRBD1
ASSLTGEYYGYT	TRBV28	few	TRBJ1-2	-
ASSFWPSGNNEQF	TRBV7-2	few	TRBJ2-1	TRBD2
ASSHQRGQGNYGYT	TRBV4-2	-	TRBJ1-2	TRBD1
ASSYLAGGRGDTQY	TRBV28	-	TRBJ2-3	TRBD2
AWSPHRAAKNIQY	TRBV30	-	TRBJ2-4	-
ASSAGGRGNGELF	TRBV13	few	TRBJ2-2	TRBD2
ASSPYGSNTEAF	TRBV6-6	few	TRBJ1-1	-
ASARELAAAPYNEQF	TRBV4-3	-	TRBJ2-1	TRBD2
ASSLRRESYNEQF	TRBV7-7	few	TRBJ2-1	-
SVEEGRGRITDTQY	TRBV29-1	few	TRBJ2-3	-
ASSRSGRKETQY	TRBV7-2	few	TRBJ2-5	TRBD2
ASSSHQGPYEQY	TRBV28	few	TRBJ2-7	-
ASNKRAGGGEQY	TRBV6-1	-	TRBJ2-7	TRBD1
ASSLVSDYRYEQY	TRBV5-1	-	TRBJ2-7	-
ASTVTSGTGEQY	TRBV5-1	-	TRBJ2-7	TRBD2
ASSSYDYEQY	TRBV7-2	-	TRBJ2-7	-
SVEDPTSGRAPHQETQY	TRBV29-1	-	TRBJ2-5	TRBD2